Listed below are T cell receptor beta chains from one sample, sequenced in a study of type 1 regulatory T cells. These receptors have no known antigen. Using its own MiXCR run on the reads, TCRdb lists one record per CDR3 protein. The sample records about 71,000 distinct CDR3 sequences, around 20% being singletons. Material: cultured type 1 regulatory T (Tr1) cells, either the whole culture or a sorted fraction (not recorded which). These receptors came from a human donor in good health. The CDR3 runs from the conserved cysteine through the conserved F or W. The D gene is left open where the match is weak. Clone size is shown for a subset of rows, as once, few, many or a class of expanded clone.

cdr3_nt cdr3_aa j_call v_call clone_size d_call
TGCGCCAGCAGCTTGGAACAGAGGGGAGGCTACGGGCAGTACTTC CASSLEQRGGYGQYF TRBJ2-7 TRBV5-1 . .
TGTGCCAGCTCACCAGGCGGAAGTAGTAATCAGCCCCAGCATTTT CASSPGGSSNQPQHF TRBJ1-5 TRBV18 . .
TGCAGTGCGCGGACAGGGGGCGTTGAAAAACTGTTTTTT CSARTGGVEKLFF TRBJ1-4 TRBV20-1 few TRBD1
TGCAGCGTTGAAATTTCTTACGAGCAGTACTTC CSVEISYEQYF TRBJ2-7 TRBV29-1 . .
TGTGCCAGCAGACAGGGGGAGGGTACTGAAGCTTTCTTT CASRQGEGTEAFF TRBJ1-1 TRBV12-3/TRBV12-4 medium-sized TRBD1
TGTGCCAGCAGCGAAGGGAGGGGCTCCTACAATGAGCAGTTCTTC CASSEGRGSYNEQFF TRBJ2-1 TRBV12-3/TRBV12-4 few TRBD2
TGTGCCAGCAGTACCCACAGGGGGGAGACCCAGTACTTC CASSTHRGETQYF TRBJ2-5 TRBV28 few TRBD1
TGCAGTGCATGGGGAAGCACAGATACGCAGTATTTT CSAWGSTDTQYF TRBJ2-3 TRBV20-1 medium-sized .
TGTGCCAGCAGTTTACGCTTCACGAGGGACAGAAATGAAAAACTGTTTTTT CASSLRFTRDRNEKLFF TRBJ1-4 TRBV27 few TRBD1
TGTGCCAGCAGTTACTCTTTGACTAGCGGGAACAACATTCATTACTTC CASSYSLTSGNNIHYF TRBJ2-4 TRBV6-2/TRBV6-3 . TRBD2
TGCAGTGCTAGAGATGCTGGGGAAAAACTGTTTTTT CSARDAGEKLFF TRBJ1-4 TRBV20-1 . .
TGTGCCAGCAGCTTAAAGCGGGAGCCCTACAATGAGCAGTTCTTC CASSLKREPYNEQFF TRBJ2-1 TRBV7-3 few TRBD2
TGTGCCATCAATGCAGGGTTTAGGGAGACCCAGTACTTC CAINAGFRETQYF TRBJ2-5 TRBV10-3 . .
TGTGCCAGCAGTATAAGGACTAGCGATCAAGAGACCCAGTACTTC CASSIRTSDQETQYF TRBJ2-5 TRBV11-1 few TRBD2
TGTGCCACCCGGGGGTCCGGGGAGCTGTTTTTT CATRGSGELFF TRBJ2-2 TRBV10-3 . .
TGTGCCAGCAGCCTAGCGGGAGGGCGCGAGCAGTACTTC CASSLAGGREQYF TRBJ2-7 TRBV6-5 many TRBD2
TGTGCCAATAAGCGGGAGGGCCAAGAGACCCAGTACTTC CANKREGQETQYF TRBJ2-5 TRBV10-3 . TRBD2
TGTGCCACCAGCAGAGGAGGGCAGTCTTCTAACTATGGCTACACCTTC CATSRGGQSSNYGYTF TRBJ1-2 TRBV15 few .
TGCGCCAGCAGCTTGGGCGGAGAAGATACGCAGTATTTT CASSLGGEDTQYF TRBJ2-3 TRBV5-1 . .
TGCAGCGTGGGGACAGACGAGCAGTACTTC CSVGTDEQYF TRBJ2-7 TRBV29-1 few TRBD1
TGTGCCAGCAACCGGCCCGGCACAGATACGCAGTATTTT CASNRPGTDTQYF TRBJ2-3 TRBV6-6 few .
TGCGCCAGCCAATCGGCCGAAAAACTGTTTTTT CASQSAEKLFF TRBJ1-4 TRBV5-1 few .
TGCGCCAGCAGCCAAGGACAGGGAGGAGATACGCAGTATTTT CASSQGQGGDTQYF TRBJ2-3 TRBV5-1 . TRBD1
TGCGCCAGCAGCTTGGAGGGTTATAGCAATCAGCCCCAGCATTTT CASSLEGYSNQPQHF TRBJ1-5 TRBV5-1 . .
TGTGCCTGGAAAGCGGGAGGCGCAGATACGCAGTATTTT CAWKAGGADTQYF TRBJ2-3 TRBV30 . TRBD2
TGTGCCAGCAGTTTACAGGGGAGTGATTCACCCCTCCACTTT CASSLQGSDSPLHF TRBJ1-6 TRBV12-3/TRBV12-4 . .
TGCGCCAGCAGCCCCGGGGGGATAGAGCAGTTCTTC CASSPGGIEQFF TRBJ2-1 TRBV5-1 few TRBD2
TGTGCCAGCAGTCCACTCCGGACGGGAAATTCACCCCTCCACTTT CASSPLRTGNSPLHF TRBJ1-6 TRBV27 . .
TGTGCCAGCAGTTCTACAGGAGCCTACGAGCAGTACTTC CASSSTGAYEQYF TRBJ2-7 TRBV27 . .
TGTGCCAGCATCGGAGGGACTCCCACAGATACGCAGTATTTT CASIGGTPTDTQYF TRBJ2-3 TRBV28 few .
TGCGCCAGCAGCCAAGGCCGGGATCAGCCCCAGCATTTT CASSQGRDQPQHF TRBJ1-5 TRBV4-1 many .
TGTGCCAGCAGCTGGCCCGTGGGACGGTCCTCCTACAATGAGCAGTTCTTC CASSWPVGRSSYNEQFF TRBJ2-1 TRBV7-8 . .
TGCGCCAGCAGTTTCACACAGGTGGGGACTGAAGCTTTCTTT CASSFTQVGTEAFF TRBJ1-1 TRBV5-1 many .
TGTGCCAGCAGCTTAGGGGTTGGGGGGAATGAGCAGTTCTTC CASSLGVGGNEQFF TRBJ2-1 TRBV7-2 . .
TGCGCCAGCAGCCCAGTCCAGGGGGCCGGAAACACCATATATTTT CASSPVQGAGNTIYF TRBJ1-3 TRBV5-1 few TRBD1
TGTGCCAGCAGTCGGGGTAATCGTTCTGGGATCCGAATTCCGGCCCATGGCTACACCTTC CASSRGNRSGIRIPAHGYTF TRBJ1-2 TRBV12-3/TRBV12-4 few .
TGTGCCAGCAGCGCCAGCGTAGGTAGCGGGAGTGAGACCCAGTACTTC CASSASVGSGSETQYF TRBJ2-5 TRBV9 . TRBD2
TGTGCCAGCAGCTCGAAGGGGGGACTCAATCAGCCCCAGCATTTT CASSSKGGLNQPQHF TRBJ1-5 TRBV7-2 once .
TGCAGTGCTCCGGACAGAACGAACACTGAAGCTTTCTTT CSAPDRTNTEAFF TRBJ1-1 TRBV20-1 few .
TGTGCCACCGGGAGCCCCAATCAGCCCCAGCATTTT CATGSPNQPQHF TRBJ1-5 TRBV24-1 . .
TGCAGCGTTGAAAGAGGAGTAGGGAATGAGCAGTTCTTC CSVERGVGNEQFF TRBJ2-1 TRBV29-1 few .
TGCGCCAGCCGACACTACCTTAGGGGGAGCGAAGAGACCCAGTACTTC CASRHYLRGSEETQYF TRBJ2-5 TRBV5-1 . .
TGTGCCAGCAGCCCCAGGGGGACCACAGATACGCAGTATTTT CASSPRGTTDTQYF TRBJ2-3 TRBV6-5 few TRBD1